This paragraph covers one TCR beta chain sequence. This table comes from immunoSEQ multiplex PCR, and its TCRdb copy is limited to in-frame clones, with some not included. The sample lists about 160,000 clones; around 93% were seen once. The sample is drawn from a study of blood T cell repertoires in COVID-19. Study-level information: T cells, B-cell-depleted T cells, or PBMCs supplied cDNA or gDNA.

This CDR3 contains 18 residues. Germline CDR1 and CDR2: SGHVS and FQNEAQ. V dropped 2 bases and J dropped 3; count of bases not matched to a gene: 14. This clonotype was sampled from a woman aged 50 to 60 with acute or convalescent COVID-19. The V and J genes are TRBV7-8 and TRBJ2-5; the match to TRBD2 covers 8 bases. Source material: peripheral blood. The CDR3 bases are TGTGCCAGCAGCTTAACCGCGACCCTGGCGGGAGGAAAAGAGACCCAGTACTTC. Amino acids: CASSLTATLAGGKETQYF.